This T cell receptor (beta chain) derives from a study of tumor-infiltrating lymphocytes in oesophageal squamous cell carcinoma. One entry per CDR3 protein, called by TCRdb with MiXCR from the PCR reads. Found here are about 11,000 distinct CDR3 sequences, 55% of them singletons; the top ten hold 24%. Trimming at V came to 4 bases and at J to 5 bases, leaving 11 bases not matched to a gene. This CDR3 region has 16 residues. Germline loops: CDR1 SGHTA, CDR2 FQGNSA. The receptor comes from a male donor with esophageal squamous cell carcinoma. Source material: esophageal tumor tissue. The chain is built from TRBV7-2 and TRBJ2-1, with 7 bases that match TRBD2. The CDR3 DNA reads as TGTGCCAGCAGCTGGCGACTAGCAAGTAATCACAATGAGCAGTTCTTC. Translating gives CASSWRLASNHNEQFF.